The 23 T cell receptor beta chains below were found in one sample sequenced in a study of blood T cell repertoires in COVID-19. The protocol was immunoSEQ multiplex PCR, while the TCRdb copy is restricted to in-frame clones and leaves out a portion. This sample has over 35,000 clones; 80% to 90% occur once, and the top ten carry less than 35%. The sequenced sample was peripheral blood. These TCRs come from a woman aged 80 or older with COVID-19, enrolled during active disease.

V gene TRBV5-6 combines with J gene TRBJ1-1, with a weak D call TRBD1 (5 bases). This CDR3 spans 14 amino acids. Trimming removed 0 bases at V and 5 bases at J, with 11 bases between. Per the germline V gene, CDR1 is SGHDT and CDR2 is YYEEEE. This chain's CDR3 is CASSLGARATEAFF. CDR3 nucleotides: TGTGCCAGCAGCTTGGGGGCCAGGGCGACTGAAGCTTTCTTT. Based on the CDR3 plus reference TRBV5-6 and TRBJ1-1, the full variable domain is DAGVTQSPTHLIKTRGQQVTLRCSPKSGHDTVSWYQQALGQGPQFIFQYYEEEERQRGNFPDRFSGHQFPNYSSELNVNALLLGDSALYLCASSLGARATEAFFGQGTRLTVV.

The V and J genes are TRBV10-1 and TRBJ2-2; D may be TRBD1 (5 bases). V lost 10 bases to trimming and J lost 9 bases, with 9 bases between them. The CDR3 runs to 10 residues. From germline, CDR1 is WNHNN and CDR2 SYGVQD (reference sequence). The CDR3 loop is CATPDRELFF. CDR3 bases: TGCGCCACTCCGGACAGGGAGCTGTTTTTT.

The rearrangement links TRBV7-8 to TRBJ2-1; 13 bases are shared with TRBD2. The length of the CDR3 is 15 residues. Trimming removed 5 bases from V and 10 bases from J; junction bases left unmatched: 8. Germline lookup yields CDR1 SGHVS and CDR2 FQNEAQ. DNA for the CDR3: TGTGCCAGCAGCCTTACTAGCGGGGGGGCCCAGGAGCAGTTCTTC. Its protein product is CASSLTSGGAQEQFF.

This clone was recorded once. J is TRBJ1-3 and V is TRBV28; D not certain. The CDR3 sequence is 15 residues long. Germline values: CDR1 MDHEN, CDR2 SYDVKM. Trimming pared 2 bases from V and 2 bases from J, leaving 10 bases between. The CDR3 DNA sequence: TGTGCCAGCAGTTTAAGCGGAAACGCTGGAAACACCATATATTTT. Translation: CASSLSGNAGNTIYF.

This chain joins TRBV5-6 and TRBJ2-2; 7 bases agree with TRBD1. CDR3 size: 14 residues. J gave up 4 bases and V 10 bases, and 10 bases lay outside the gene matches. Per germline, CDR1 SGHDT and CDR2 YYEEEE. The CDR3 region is CACNRGGGTGELFF. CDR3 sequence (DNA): TGTGCCTGCAACAGGGGCGGCGGCACCGGGGAGCTGTTTTTT.

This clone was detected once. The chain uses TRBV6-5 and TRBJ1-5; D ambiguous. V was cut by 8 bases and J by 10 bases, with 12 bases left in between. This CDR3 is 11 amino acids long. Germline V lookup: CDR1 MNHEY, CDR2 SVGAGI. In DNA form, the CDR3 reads TGTGCCAGCGGGCAAGTGAGTCCCCAGCATTTT. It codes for CASGQVSPQHF.

This CDR3 is CASSLNGGQPQHF. The CDR3 DNA follows: TGTGCCAGCAGTTTAAACGGGGGTCAGCCCCAGCATTTT. V and J are TRBV12-3 or TRBV12-4 and TRBJ1-5; the D gene is possibly TRBD1 (5 bases). Deletions cut 2 bases from V and 6 bases from J, with 8 bases between. This CDR3 spans 13 amino acids.

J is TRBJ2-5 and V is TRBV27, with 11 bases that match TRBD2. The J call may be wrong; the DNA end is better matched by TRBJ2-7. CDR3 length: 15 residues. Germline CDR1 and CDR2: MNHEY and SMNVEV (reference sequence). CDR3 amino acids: CASSPRLAGPYEQYF. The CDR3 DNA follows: TGTGCCAGCAGTCCCAGACTAGCGGGACCCTACGAGCAGTACTTC.

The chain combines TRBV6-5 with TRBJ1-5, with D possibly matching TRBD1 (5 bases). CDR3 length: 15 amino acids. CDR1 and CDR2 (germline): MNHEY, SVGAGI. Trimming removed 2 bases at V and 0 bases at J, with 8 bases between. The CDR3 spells CASSYPQVSNQPQHF. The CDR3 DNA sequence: TGTGCCAGCAGTTACCCACAGGTTAGCAATCAGCCCCAGCATTTT.

The CDR3 DNA reads TGTGCCAGCAGCTTCCCGGGGAGGGGCGGCGAGCAGTACTTC. As protein: CASSFPGRGGEQYF. V and J are TRBV5-4 and TRBJ2-7; 7 bases map to TRBD2. With V trimmed by 2 bases and J by 6 bases, 8 bases remained unmatched. CDR3 length equals 14 residues. Looked up from germline, CDR1 is SGHNT and CDR2 is YYREEE (reference sequence).

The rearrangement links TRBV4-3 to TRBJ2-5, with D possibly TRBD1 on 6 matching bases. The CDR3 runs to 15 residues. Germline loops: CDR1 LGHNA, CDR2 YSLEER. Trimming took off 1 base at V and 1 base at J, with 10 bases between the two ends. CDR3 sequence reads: CASSQGGTSQETQYF. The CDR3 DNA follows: TGCGCCAGCAGCCAAGGGGGGACATCCCAAGAGACCCAGTACTTC.

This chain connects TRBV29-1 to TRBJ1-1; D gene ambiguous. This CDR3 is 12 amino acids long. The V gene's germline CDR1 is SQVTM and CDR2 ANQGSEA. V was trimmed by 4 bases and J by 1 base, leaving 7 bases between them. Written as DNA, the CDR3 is TGCAGCGTTGCGGAGTGGAACACTGAAGCTTTCTTT. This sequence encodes CSVAEWNTEAFF.

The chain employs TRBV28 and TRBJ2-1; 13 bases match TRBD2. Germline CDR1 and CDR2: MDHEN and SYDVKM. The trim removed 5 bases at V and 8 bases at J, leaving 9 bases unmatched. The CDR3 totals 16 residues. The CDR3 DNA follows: TGTGCCAGCAGTACCCCGGGACTAGCGGGGTTCGATGAGCAGTTCTTC. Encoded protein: CASSTPGLAGFDEQFF.

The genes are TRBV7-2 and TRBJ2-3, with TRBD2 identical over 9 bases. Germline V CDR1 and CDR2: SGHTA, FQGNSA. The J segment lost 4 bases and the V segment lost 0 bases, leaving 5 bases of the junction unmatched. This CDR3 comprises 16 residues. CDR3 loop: CASSLALRLAADTQYF. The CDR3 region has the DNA TGTGCCAGCAGCTTAGCGCTTCGACTAGCGGCAGATACGCAGTATTTT.

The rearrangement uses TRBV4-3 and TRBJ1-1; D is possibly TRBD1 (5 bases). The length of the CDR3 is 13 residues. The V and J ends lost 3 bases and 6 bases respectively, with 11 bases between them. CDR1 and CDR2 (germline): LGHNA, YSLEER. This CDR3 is CASSQSGVAEAFF. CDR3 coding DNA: TGCGCCAGCAGCCAGTCGGGGGTAGCTGAAGCTTTCTTT.

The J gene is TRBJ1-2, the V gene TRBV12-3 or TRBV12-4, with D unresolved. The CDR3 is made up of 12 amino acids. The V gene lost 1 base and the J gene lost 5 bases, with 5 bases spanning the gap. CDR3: CASSLGSYGYTF. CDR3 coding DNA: TGTGCCAGCAGTTTAGGCAGTTATGGCTACACCTTC.

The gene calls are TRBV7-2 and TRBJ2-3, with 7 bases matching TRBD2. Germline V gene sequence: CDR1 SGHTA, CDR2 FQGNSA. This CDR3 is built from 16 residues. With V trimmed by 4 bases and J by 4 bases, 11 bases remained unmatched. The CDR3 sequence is CASSSGRGGRADTQYF. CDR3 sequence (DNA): TGTGCCAGCAGCTCGGGCCGCGGGGGACGGGCAGATACGCAGTATTTT. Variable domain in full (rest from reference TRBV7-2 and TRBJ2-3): GAGVSQSPSNKVTEKGKDVELRCDPISGHTALYWYRQSLGQGLEFLIYFQGNSAPDKSGLPSDRFSAERTGGSVSTLTIQRTQQEDSAVYLCASSSGRGGRADTQYFGPGTRLTVL.

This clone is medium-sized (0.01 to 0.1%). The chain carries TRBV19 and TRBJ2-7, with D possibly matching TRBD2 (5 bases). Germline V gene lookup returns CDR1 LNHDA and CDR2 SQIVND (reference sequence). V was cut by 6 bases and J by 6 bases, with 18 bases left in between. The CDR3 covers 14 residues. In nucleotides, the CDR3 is TGTGCCAGTAGGGCAGGTGGGAGAGGTTCCGAGCAGTACTTC. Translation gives CASRAGGRGSEQYF.

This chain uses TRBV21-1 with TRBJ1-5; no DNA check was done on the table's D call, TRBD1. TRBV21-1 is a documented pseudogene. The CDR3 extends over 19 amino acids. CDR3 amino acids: CASSKWPRQKSNSNQPQHF. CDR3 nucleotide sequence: TGTGCCAGCAGCAAATGGCCACGACAGAAGTCTAATAGCAATCAGCCCCAGCATTTT.

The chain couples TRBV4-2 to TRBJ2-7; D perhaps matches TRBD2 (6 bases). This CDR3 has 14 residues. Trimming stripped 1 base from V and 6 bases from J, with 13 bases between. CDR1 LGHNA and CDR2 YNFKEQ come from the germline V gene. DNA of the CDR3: TGTGCCAGCAGCCAAGTACTAGCAGCTGCCGAGCAGTACTTC. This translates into CASSQVLAAAEQYF.

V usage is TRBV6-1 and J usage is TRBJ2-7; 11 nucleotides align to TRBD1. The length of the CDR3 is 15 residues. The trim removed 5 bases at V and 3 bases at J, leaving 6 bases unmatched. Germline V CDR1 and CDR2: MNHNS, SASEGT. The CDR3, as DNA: TGTGCCAGCAGTTCAACCGGGACAGGGGGCTACGAGCAGTACTTC. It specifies CASSSTGTGGYEQYF.

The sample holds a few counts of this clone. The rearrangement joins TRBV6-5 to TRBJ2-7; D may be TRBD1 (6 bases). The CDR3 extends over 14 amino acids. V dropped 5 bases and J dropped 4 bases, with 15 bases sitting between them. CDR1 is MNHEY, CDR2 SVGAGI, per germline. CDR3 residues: CASSRAGVGYEQYF. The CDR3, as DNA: TGTGCCAGCAGTCGAGCAGGGGTTGGGTACGAGCAGTACTTC.

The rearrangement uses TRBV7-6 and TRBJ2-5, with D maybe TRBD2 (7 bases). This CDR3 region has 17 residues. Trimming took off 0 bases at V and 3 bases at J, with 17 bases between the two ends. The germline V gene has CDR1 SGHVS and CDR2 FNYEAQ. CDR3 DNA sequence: TGTGCCAGCAGCTTAGCGGGGGGGGGCAGGTCGGAAGAGACCCAGTACTTC. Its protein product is CASSLAGGGRSEETQYF.